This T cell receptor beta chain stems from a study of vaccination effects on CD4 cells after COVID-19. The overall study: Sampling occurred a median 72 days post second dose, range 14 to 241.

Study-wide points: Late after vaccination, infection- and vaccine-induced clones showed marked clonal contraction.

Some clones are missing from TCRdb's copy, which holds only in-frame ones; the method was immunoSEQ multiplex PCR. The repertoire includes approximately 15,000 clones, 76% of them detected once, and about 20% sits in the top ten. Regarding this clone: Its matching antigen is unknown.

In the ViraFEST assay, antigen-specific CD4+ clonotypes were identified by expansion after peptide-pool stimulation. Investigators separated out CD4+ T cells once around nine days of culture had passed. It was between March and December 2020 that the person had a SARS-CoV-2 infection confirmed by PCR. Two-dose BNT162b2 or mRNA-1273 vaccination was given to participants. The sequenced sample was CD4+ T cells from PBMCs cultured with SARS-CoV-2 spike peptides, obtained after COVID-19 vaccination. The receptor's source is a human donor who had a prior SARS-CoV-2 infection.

The CDR3 spells CASSAATGGWGNQPQHF. The CDR3 DNA reads TGTGCCAGCAGCGCGGCGACAGGGGGCTGGGGCAATCAGCCCCAGCATTTT. The chain employs TRBV7-2 and TRBJ1-5; TRBD1 matches at 10 bases. The CDR3 is made up of 17 amino acids. Germline V lookup: CDR1 SGHTA, CDR2 FQGNSA. The V and J ends lost 5 bases and 2 bases, in that order; junction bases with no gene match: 9.